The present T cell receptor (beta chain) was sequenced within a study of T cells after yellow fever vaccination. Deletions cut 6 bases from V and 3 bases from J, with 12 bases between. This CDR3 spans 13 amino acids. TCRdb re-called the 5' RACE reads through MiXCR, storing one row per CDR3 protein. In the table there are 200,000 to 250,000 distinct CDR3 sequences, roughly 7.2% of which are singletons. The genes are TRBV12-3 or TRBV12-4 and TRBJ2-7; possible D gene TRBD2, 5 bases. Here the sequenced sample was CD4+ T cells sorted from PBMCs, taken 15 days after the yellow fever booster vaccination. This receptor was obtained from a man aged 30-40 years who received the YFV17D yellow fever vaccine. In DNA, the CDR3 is TGTGCCAGCAGCCAAGCGGTCGACTACGAGCAGTACTTC. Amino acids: CASSQAVDYEQYF.